Each of the 2 T cell receptor beta chains below was sequenced from the same sample in a study of blood T cell repertoires in COVID-19. Profiled with immunoSEQ multiplex PCR; TCRdb holds only in-frame clones, not every one. The sample shows roughly 160,000 clones, around nine tenths of them seen only once. Input material: peripheral blood. The receptors were gathered from a woman in her 70s with COVID-19, enrolled during active disease.

The J gene is TRBJ1-3, the V gene TRBV7-9; 12 nucleotides agree with TRBD1. Per germline, CDR1 SEHNR and CDR2 FQNEAQ (reference sequence). The CDR3 has 17 residues. The V and J ends lost 4 bases and 4 bases, in that order; junction bases with no gene match: 8. CDR3 sequence reads: CASSSLGQGAGGNTIYF. As DNA, the CDR3 is TGTGCCAGCAGCTCCCTGGGACAGGGGGCAGGGGGAAACACCATATATTTT.

The gene calls are TRBV7-9 and TRBJ2-1; the D gene is possibly TRBD2 (6 bases). The CDR3 length is 16 residues. Germline CDR1 is SEHNR and CDR2 is FQNEAQ (reference sequence). V was pared by 5 bases and J by 0 bases, with 14 bases between. CDR3 nucleotide sequence: TGTGCCAGCAGCCATTGGAGGGGAAGCTCCTACAATGAGCAGTTCTTC. It is translated as CASSHWRGSSYNEQFF.